These T cell receptor beta chains were read from a single sample in a study of shared clonotypes between healthy human individuals. The data were produced by immunoSEQ multiplex PCR, yet TCRdb's version contains in-frame clones alone and is incomplete. The top ten hold around 0.61% of the sample, which has more than 900,000 clones, around 78% seen once. The sample taken for sequencing was memory CD4+ T cells from PBMCs. The origin of the receptors is a man younger than 35 in good health. Some clones in this sample may be carry-over from other donors' samples. CDR3s include the opening cysteine and the closing phenylalanine or tryptophan. The D gene is left open where the match is weak. Rows give clone size only sometimes, using once, few, many, or a class for an expanded clone.

>TRBJ1-3|NA|NA|TRBV28
CASSLNRGSGNTIYF
TGTGCCAGCAGTTTAAACCGGGGGTCGGGAAACACCATATATTTT
>TRBJ2-2|NA|TRBD2|TRBV28
CASSRAGVRTGELFF
TGTGCCAGCAGTCGAGCGGGAGTTAGGACCGGGGAGCTGTTTTTT
>TRBJ1-1|NA|TRBD1|TRBV29-1
CSLRTGGTEAFF
TGCAGCCTGCGGACAGGGGGCACTGAAGCTTTCTTT
>TRBJ2-5|once|TRBD1|TRBV5-1
CASSPGTGGQETQYF
TGCGCCAGCAGCCCCGGGACAGGGGGACAAGAGACCCAGTACTTC
>TRBJ1-5|NA|NA|TRBV5-8
CASSLYFQPQHF
TGTGCCAGCAGCTTGTATTTTCAGCCCCAGCATTTT
>TRBJ1-4|NA|TRBD1|TRBV5-1
CASSQGGQGEKLFF
TGCGCCAGCAGCCAGGGGGGTCAGGGTGAAAAACTGTTTTTT
>TRBJ2-7|NA|NA|TRBV5-1
CASSVGTEPSYEQYF
TGCGCCAGCAGCGTAGGGACCGAACCCTCCTACGAGCAGTACTTC
>TRBJ2-3|NA|NA|TRBV29-1
CSVGGTTDTQYF
TGCAGCGTTGGCGGGACCACAGATACGCAGTATTTT
>TRBJ1-1|NA|NA|TRBV11-3
CASSPPPGDTEAFF
TGTGCCAGCAGCCCTCCACCGGGAGACACTGAAGCTTTCTTT
>TRBJ1-1|NA|NA|TRBV7-3
CASSPSGANTEAFF
TGTGCCAGCAGCCCCAGCGGGGCGAACACTGAAGCTTTCTTT
>TRBJ2-2|many|NA|TRBV7-2
CASSSDPLATGELFF
TGTGCCAGCAGCTCGGACCCCCTTGCCACCGGGGAGCTGTTTTTT
>TRBJ2-7|NA|NA|TRBV11-2
CASSQILVSLYEQYF
TGTGCCAGCAGCCAGATTTTGGTCAGCCTCTACGAGCAGTACTTC
>TRBJ1-4|NA|NA|TRBV2
CASRASQRGKLFF
TGTGCCAGCAGGGCTTCCCAGAGGGGAAAACTGTTTTTT
>TRBJ2-7|NA|TRBD2|TRBV5-1
CASSSTALAGVSYEQYF
TGCGCCAGCAGCTCGACCGCACTAGCGGGGGTTTCCTACGAGCAGTACTTC
>TRBJ2-7|NA|NA|TRBV18
CASSPPDALYEQYF
TGTGCCAGCTCACCACCCGACGCCCTTTACGAGCAGTACTTC
>TRBJ1-1|NA|NA|TRBV13
CASATPRPNTEAFF
TGTGCCAGCGCCACCCCACGGCCGAACACTGAAGCTTTCTTT